This T cell receptor (beta chain) was found in a study of T cell responses to AZD1222 COVID-19 vaccine. Whole-study findings and limits: Researchers took repertoire samples only after the peak T cell response had come. Spike-specific TCR breadth and depth rose after two AZD1222 doses.

This CDR3 comprises 15 residues. The V end was cut by 2 bases, the J end by 5 bases, with 15 bases between. The V gene's germline CDR1 is SGHTA and CDR2 FQGNSA. Generated by immunoSEQ multiplex PCR, the TCRdb table keeps only in-frame clones and is missing some. This sample has 55,000 to 85,000 clones, with roughly 84% found just once. Notes on this clone: Its specificity is unknown.

The chain joins TRBV7-2 to TRBJ1-1; D might be TRBD1 (5 bases). The specimen was peripheral blood, collected on day 0 of AZD1222 vaccination. This TCR derives from an adult in good health. The CDR3 loop is CASSLWAREGTEAFF. The CDR3 coding sequence is TGTGCCAGCAGCTTATGGGCCAGGGAAGGGACTGAAGCTTTCTTT.